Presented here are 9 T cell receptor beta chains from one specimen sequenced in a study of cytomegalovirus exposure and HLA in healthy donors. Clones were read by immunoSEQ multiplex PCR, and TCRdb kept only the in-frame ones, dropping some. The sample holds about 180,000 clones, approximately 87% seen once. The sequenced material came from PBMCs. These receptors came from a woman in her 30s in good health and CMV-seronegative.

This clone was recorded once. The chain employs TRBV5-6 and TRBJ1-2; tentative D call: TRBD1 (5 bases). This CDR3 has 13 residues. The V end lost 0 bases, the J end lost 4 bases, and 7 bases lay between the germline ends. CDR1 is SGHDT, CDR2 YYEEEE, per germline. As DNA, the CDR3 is TGTGCCAGCAGCTTGGCAGGGATCTATGGCTACACCTTC. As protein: CASSLAGIYGYTF.

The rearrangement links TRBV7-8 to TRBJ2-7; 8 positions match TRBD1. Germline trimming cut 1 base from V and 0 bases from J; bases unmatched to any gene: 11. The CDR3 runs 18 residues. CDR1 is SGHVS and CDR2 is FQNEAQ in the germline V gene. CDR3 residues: CASSLEGLDRVSSYEQYF. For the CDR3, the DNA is TGTGCCAGCAGCTTAGAAGGCTTGGACAGGGTAAGCTCCTACGAGCAGTACTTC.

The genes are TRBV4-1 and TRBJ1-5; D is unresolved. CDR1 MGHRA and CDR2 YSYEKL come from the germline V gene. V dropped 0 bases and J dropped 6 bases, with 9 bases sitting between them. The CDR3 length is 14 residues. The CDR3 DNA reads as TGCGCCAGCAGCCAAGAAGGACTGGGTCAGCCCCAGCATTTT. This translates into CASSQEGLGQPQHF.

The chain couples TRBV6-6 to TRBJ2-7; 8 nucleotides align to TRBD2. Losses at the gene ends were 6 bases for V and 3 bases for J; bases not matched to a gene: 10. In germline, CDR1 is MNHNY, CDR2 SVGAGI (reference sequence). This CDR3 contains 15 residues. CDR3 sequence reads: CASSPTSEFGYEQYF. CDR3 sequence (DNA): TGTGCCAGCAGCCCGACTAGCGAATTTGGCTACGAGCAGTACTTC.

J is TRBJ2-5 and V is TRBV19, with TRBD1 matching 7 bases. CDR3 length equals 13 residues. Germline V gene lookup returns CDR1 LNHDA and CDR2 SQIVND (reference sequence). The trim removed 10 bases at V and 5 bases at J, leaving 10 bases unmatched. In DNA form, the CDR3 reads TGTGCCACCAGAACAGGGGAAGGGGAGACCCAGTACTTC. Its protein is CATRTGEGETQYF.

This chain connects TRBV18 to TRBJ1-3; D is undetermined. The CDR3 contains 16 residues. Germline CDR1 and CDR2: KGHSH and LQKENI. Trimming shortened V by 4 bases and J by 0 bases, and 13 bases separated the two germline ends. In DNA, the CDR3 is TGTGCCAGCTCACTAAACGTGGGAGTCTCTGGAAACACCATATATTTT. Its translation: CASSLNVGVSGNTIYF.

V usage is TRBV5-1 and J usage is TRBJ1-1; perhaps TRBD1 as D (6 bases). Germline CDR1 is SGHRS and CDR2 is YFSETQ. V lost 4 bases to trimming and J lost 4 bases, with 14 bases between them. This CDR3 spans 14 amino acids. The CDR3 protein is CASSQDRSGTEAFF. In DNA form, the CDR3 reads TGCGCCAGCAGCCAAGACAGGTCAGGCACTGAAGCTTTCTTT.

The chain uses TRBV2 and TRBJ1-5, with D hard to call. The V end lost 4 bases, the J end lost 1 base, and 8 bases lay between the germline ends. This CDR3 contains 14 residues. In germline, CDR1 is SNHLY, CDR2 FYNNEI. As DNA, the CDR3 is TGTGCCAGCAGTGTATCCAGGAGCAATCAGCCCCAGCATTTT. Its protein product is CASSVSRSNQPQHF.

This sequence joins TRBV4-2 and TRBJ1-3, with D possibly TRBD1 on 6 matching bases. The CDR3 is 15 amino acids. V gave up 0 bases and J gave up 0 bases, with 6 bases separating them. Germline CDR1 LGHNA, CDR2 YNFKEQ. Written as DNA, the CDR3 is TGTGCCAGCAGCCAAGAGACAGGCTCTGGAAACACCATATATTTT. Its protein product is CASSQETGSGNTIYF.